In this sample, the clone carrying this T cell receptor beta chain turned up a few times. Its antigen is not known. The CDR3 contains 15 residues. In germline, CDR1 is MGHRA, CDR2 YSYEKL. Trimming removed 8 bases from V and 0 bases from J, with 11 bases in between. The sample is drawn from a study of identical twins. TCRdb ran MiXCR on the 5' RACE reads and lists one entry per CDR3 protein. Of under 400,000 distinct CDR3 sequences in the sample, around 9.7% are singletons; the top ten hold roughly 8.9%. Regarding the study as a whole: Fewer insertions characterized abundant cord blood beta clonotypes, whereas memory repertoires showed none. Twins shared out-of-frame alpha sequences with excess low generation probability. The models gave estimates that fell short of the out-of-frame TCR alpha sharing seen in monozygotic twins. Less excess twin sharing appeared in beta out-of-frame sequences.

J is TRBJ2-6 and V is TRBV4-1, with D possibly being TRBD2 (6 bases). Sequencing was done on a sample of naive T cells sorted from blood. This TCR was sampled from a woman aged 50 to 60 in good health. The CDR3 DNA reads TGCGCCAGCCGGGACTTCCCCTCTGGGGCCAACGTCCTGACTTTC. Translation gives CASRDFPSGANVLTF.